These 27 T cell receptor beta chains came from one sample sequenced in a study of T-cell reconstitution after alpha-beta-depleted transplantation in children. TCRbeta library construction was performed incorporating unique molecular identifiers. TCRdb independently ran MiXCR on the PCR reads; one entry per CDR3 protein. The sample shows around 120,000 distinct CDR3 sequences, more than 20% of them seen only once. The sequences come from PBMCs, mostly from graft donor cells, collected 180 days after TCRalphabeta/CD19-depleted stem cell transplant. The receptor set was obtained from a male patient between 2 and 10 years old who had a stem cell transplant for chronic granulomatous disease, so the T cells may come from the graft donor.

The chain employs TRBV29-1 and TRBJ2-5, with a possible D match to TRBD2 (6 bases). CDR3 length: 12 amino acids. V shed 5 bases and J shed 4 bases, with 11 bases lying between them. The V gene's germline CDR1 is SQVTM and CDR2 ANQGSEA. In DNA form, the CDR3 reads TGCAGCGTTCAGCAGGGAGGAGAGACCCAGTACTTC. It specifies CSVQQGGETQYF.

This sequence joins TRBV20-1 and TRBJ2-1; possibly TRBD2 for D (6 bases). V lost 2 bases to trimming and J lost 9 bases, with 14 bases between them. The CDR3 contains 13 residues. CDR1 is DFQATT, CDR2 SNEGSKA, per germline (reference sequence). The CDR3 is CSARKLGGSEQFF. The CDR3 DNA reads as TGCAGTGCTAGAAAACTTGGAGGGAGTGAGCAGTTCTTC.

This sequence joins TRBV12-3 or TRBV12-4 and TRBJ2-7; D uncertain. The CDR3 is 15 amino acids. V lost 7 bases, J lost 2 bases, and 18 bases lay in between. The CDR3, as DNA: TGTGCCAGCAACACGAGACCCTCGAGGACCTACGAGCAGTACTTC. It encodes CASNTRPSRTYEQYF.

The gene calls are TRBV20-1 and TRBJ2-3; the match to TRBD2 covers 12 bases. CDR3 length equals 14 residues. Germline values: CDR1 DFQATT, CDR2 SNEGSKA (reference sequence). The V segment lost 6 bases and the J segment 9 bases; nucleotides outside the gene matches: 10. The CDR3 protein is CSARLAGGRSTQYF. CDR3 DNA: TGCAGTGCGCGCCTAGCGGGGGGGCGGTCAACGCAGTATTTT.

This clonotype was seen repeatedly, ten times or more. The rearrangement uses TRBV12-3 or TRBV12-4 and TRBJ2-1; the match to TRBD2 covers 8 bases. J lost 4 bases, V lost 6 bases, and 8 bases had no gene match. CDR3 length: 15 residues. In nucleotides, the CDR3 is TGTGCCAGCAGGAGAGCGGGAGTCCAATACAATGAGCAGTTCTTC. Translating gives CASRRAGVQYNEQFF.

This clonotype appeared many times. The V gene is TRBV15, the J gene TRBJ2-5, with 8 bases identical to TRBD2. Germline V gene sequence: CDR1 LNHNV, CDR2 YYDKDF (reference sequence). The V gene end was trimmed by 0 bases and the J gene end by 2 bases; junction bases not matched to a gene: 8. The CDR3 runs to 17 residues. This CDR3 is CATSRDRTSRVQETQYF. The DNA for the CDR3 is TGTGCCACCAGCAGAGATCGGACTAGCAGGGTACAAGAGACCCAGTACTTC.

The V gene is TRBV14, the J gene TRBJ2-1; 10 bases match TRBD1. V shed 1 base, J shed 13 bases, and the junction held 4 bases outside the gene matches. The germline V gene has CDR1 SGHDN and CDR2 FVKESK. This CDR3 spans 13 amino acids. The DNA for the CDR3 is TGTGCCAGCAGCCAAGGTCTGACAGGGGGCCAGTTCTTC. Its protein product is CASSQGLTGGQFF.

V and J are TRBV24-1 and TRBJ2-5; D is undetermined. The germline V gene encodes CDR1 KGHDR and CDR2 SFDVKD. This CDR3 is built from 11 residues. V was clipped by 6 bases and J by 8 bases, with 9 bases between them. CDR3 in amino acids: CATSSGHTQYF. CDR3 DNA: TGTGCCACCAGTTCGGGTCATACCCAGTACTTC.

This chain joins TRBV21-1 and TRBJ2-5; TRBD2, as called in the table, went unchecked against the DNA. TRBV21-1 is an annotated pseudogene. The CDR3 loop spans 16 amino acids. In nucleotides, the CDR3 is TGTGCCAGCAGCAAATGGCCTACTAGCGACCAAGAGACCCAGTACTTC. This sequence encodes CASSKWPTSDQETQYF.

The genes are TRBV30 and TRBJ2-1; 16 bases map to TRBD2. Germline loops: CDR1 GTSNPN, CDR2 SVGIG (reference sequence). V lost 4 bases and J lost 3; bases outside the gene matches: 6. The CDR3 runs 17 residues. CDR3 residues: CAWTGLAGGPVYNEQFF. The DNA of the CDR3 is TGTGCCTGGACGGGACTAGCGGGAGGGCCGGTCTACAATGAGCAGTTCTTC.

This clonotype has only a few counts. The chain has TRBV29-1 and TRBJ2-3, with 8 bases matching TRBD1. There are 13 residues in the CDR3. Trimming cost V 4 bases and J 5 bases; bases outside gene matches: 5. Germline V gene lookup returns CDR1 SQVTM and CDR2 ANQGSEA. DNA for the CDR3: TGCAGCGTTGGGCCCACAGGGGGAGATACGCAGTATTTT. Amino acids: CSVGPTGGDTQYF.

The chain joins TRBV4-2 to TRBJ2-7; 11 nucleotides line up with TRBD2. Trimming at V came to 2 bases and at J to 2 bases, leaving 2 bases not matched to a gene. The germline CDR1 and CDR2 sequences are LGHNA and YNFKEQ. The CDR3 consists of 15 residues. DNA of the CDR3: TGTGCCAGCAGCCAACTAGCGGGGGGCCCCTACGAGCAGTACTTC. Translation: CASSQLAGGPYEQYF.

The table lists this clonotype with many counts. The chain links TRBV3-1 to TRBJ2-7; TRBD1 agrees at 9 bases. This CDR3 comprises 15 residues. The germline gives CDR1 LGHDT, CDR2 YNNKEL (reference sequence). V shed 5 bases and J 5 bases; nucleotides not matched to a gene: 10. The CDR3 nucleotides are TGTGCCAGCAGCGCCTCTGGACAGGGGCTGAACGAGCAGTACTTC. Residues: CASSASGQGLNEQYF.

This clonotype was detected many times. The chain is built from TRBV5-5 and TRBJ2-7; no definite D call. CDR3 length: 14 residues. Between the trimmed V and J ends, which lost 0 bases and 1 base, there was a span of 8 bases. Germline-derived CDR1 and CDR2 are SGHKS and YYEKEE (reference sequence). CDR3 sequence (DNA): TGTGCCAGCAGCTTGGGCCGAAGTTCCTACGAGCAGTACTTC. This gives the protein CASSLGRSSYEQYF.

V gene TRBV7-8 combines with J gene TRBJ2-7; D is possibly TRBD1 (5 bases). Between the trimmed V and J ends, which lost 0 bases and 6 bases, there was a span of 12 bases. The CDR3 is 14 residues long. Germline assignment: CDR1 SGHVS and CDR2 FQNEAQ. The CDR3 sequence is CASSLAWQGGEQYF. The CDR3 DNA reads TGTGCCAGCAGCTTAGCGTGGCAGGGCGGCGAGCAGTACTTC. The complete variable domain, with remaining parts taken from reference TRBV7-8 and TRBJ2-7, reads GAGVSQSPRYKVAKRGQDVALRCDPISGHVSLFWYQQALGQGPEFLTYFQNEAQLDKSGLPSDRFFAERPEGSVSTLKIQRTQQEDSAVYLCASSLAWQGGEQYFGPGTRLTVT.

This clonotype was picked up many times. This chain connects TRBV12-3 or TRBV12-4 to TRBJ2-7, with 7 bases identical to TRBD2. Trimming removed 5 bases from V and 5 bases from J; junction bases left unmatched: 12. The CDR3 length is 15 residues. The CDR3 region has the DNA TGTGCCAGCAGTACCGGGACTACCAGCTTCGACGAGCAGTACTTC. This codes for CASSTGTTSFDEQYF.

The table lists this clonotype with a few counts. CDR3 protein: CASSLPGSGQYF. Here the CDR3 DNA reads TGTGCCAGCAGTTTACCGGGATCGGGGCAGTACTTC. The chain combines TRBV12-3 or TRBV12-4 with TRBJ2-7, with D perhaps TRBD2 (5 bases). The CDR3 runs to 12 residues. The V gene lost 2 bases and the J gene lost 9 bases, with 11 bases spanning the gap.

This chain joins TRBV12-3 or TRBV12-4 and TRBJ1-3; D gene unclear. The ends were cut back, 1 base at V and 1 base at J, with 8 bases in the middle. This CDR3 has 15 amino acids. The CDR3: CASSLGTPSGNTIYF. The CDR3 DNA sequence: TGTGCCAGCAGTTTAGGGACCCCATCTGGAAACACCATATATTTT.

The J gene is TRBJ1-5, the V gene TRBV7-2, with TRBD1 matching 8 bases. V lost 3 bases, J lost 6 bases, and 7 bases stayed unmatched. CDR3 length: 15 residues. Germline V gene sequence: CDR1 SGHTA, CDR2 FQGNSA. CDR3 sequence: CASSFGQGSTQPQHF. CDR3 nucleotide sequence: TGTGCCAGCAGCTTTGGACAGGGTTCGACTCAGCCCCAGCATTTT.

The rearrangement joins TRBV12-3 or TRBV12-4 to TRBJ1-1, with D unresolved. The CDR3 is made up of 12 amino acids. The V and J ends lost 3 bases and 8 bases respectively, with 10 bases between them. In DNA form, the CDR3 reads TGTGCCAGCAGTTTCCGTCCCTCGGAAGCTTTCTTT. Translated: CASSFRPSEAFF.

The V and J genes are TRBV27 and TRBJ2-7; the match to TRBD2 covers 8 bases. The CDR3 sequence is 14 residues long. The germline V gene has CDR1 MNHEY and CDR2 SMNVEV (reference sequence). V lost 5 bases to trimming and J lost 3 bases; unmatched junction nucleotides: 6. The CDR3 coding sequence is TGTGCCAGCAGTACCACTAGCGGCCTCTACGAGCAGTACTTC. This codes for CASSTTSGLYEQYF.

With respect to this clonotype: The junction does not match germline at one end; this may be a read error. This chain's CDR3 is CASSAVGQGSYGQYF. The CDR3 DNA follows: TGTGCCAGCAGTGCCGTTGGACAGGGCTCCTACGGGCAGTACTTC. The chain uses TRBV12-3 or TRBV12-4 and TRBJ2-7, with 8 positions matching TRBD1. The CDR3 extends over 15 amino acids.

This clonotype was detected only a few times. The CDR3 DNA follows: TGTGCCAGCAGTTTGAGGCAATCTTCACCCCTCCACTTT. It is translated as CASSLRQSSPLHF. The chain couples TRBV12-3 or TRBV12-4 to TRBJ1-6; D unclear. Trimming took 3 bases from V and 9 from J, leaving 9 bases between them. This CDR3 comprises 13 residues.

The sample holds a few counts of this clonotype. J is TRBJ2-3 and V is TRBV29-1; 11 bases map to TRBD2. The germline CDR1 and CDR2 sequences are SQVTM and ANQGSEA. CDR3 length equals 18 residues. V trimming: 2 bases; J trimming: 0 bases; junction bases outside the gene matches: 10. CDR3 nucleotides: TGCAGCGTTGAAACCCCGGGACTAGCGGATACTAGCACAGATACGCAGTATTTT. Protein product: CSVETPGLADTSTDTQYF.

V is TRBV9 and J is TRBJ1-6; maybe TRBD1 (5 bases). Trimming cost V 1 base and J 10 bases, with 15 bases left between them. This CDR3 is 15 amino acids long. The germline gives CDR1 SGDLS, CDR2 YYNGEE. The CDR3 spells CASSVRAGFLSPLHF. CDR3 DNA sequence: TGTGCCAGCAGCGTACGGGCAGGGTTTTTGTCACCCCTCCACTTT.

The gene calls are TRBV7-6 and TRBJ2-7, with TRBD2 as a possible D gene (7 bases). The germline CDR1 and CDR2 sequences are SGHVS and FNYEAQ. V lost 0 bases to trimming and J lost 8 bases, with 17 bases between them. The CDR3 is made up of 15 amino acids. The CDR3 DNA reads as TGTGCCAGCAGCTTAGCTGGGGGGGCAGGAGAACAGCAGTACTTC. This gives the protein CASSLAGGAGEQQYF. Together with reference TRBV7-6 and TRBJ2-7, the CDR3 gives the full variable domain: GAGVSQSPRYKVTKRGQDVALRCDPISGHVSLYWYRQALGQGPEFLTYFNYEAQQDKSGLPNDRFSAERPEGSISTLTIQRTEQRDSAMYRCASSLAGGAGEQQYFGPGTRLTVT.

This clonotype was seen a handful of times. The rearrangement joins TRBV20-1 to TRBJ1-1, with D possibly TRBD1 on 5 matching bases. CDR3 length: 15 residues. Germline V gene data show CDR1 as DFQATT and CDR2 as SNEGSKA (reference sequence). V was cut by 0 bases and J by 2 bases, with 13 bases left in between. For the CDR3, the DNA is TGCAGTGCTAGAGATGGCGGCAGGGCAAACACTGAAGCTTTCTTT. Amino acid sequence: CSARDGGRANTEAFF.